These 5 T cell receptor beta chains were sequenced from one sample in a study of identical twins. TCRdb fed the 5' RACE reads into MiXCR, producing one record per CDR3 protein. The table has 250,000 or so distinct CDR3 sequences, about 8.3% seen once; the top ten hold 3%. The same sample was also studied in work on yellow fever vaccine responses in identical twins.

Sequencing was carried out using CD8+ T cells sorted from blood. The receptor set was obtained from a young woman in good health.

This clonotype was counted at least ten times. V and J are TRBV27 and TRBJ2-3; no reliable D call. Trimming pared 5 bases from V and 6 bases from J, leaving 12 bases between. The CDR3 is 13 residues long. CDR1 is MNHEY and CDR2 is SMNVEV in the germline V gene (reference sequence). The CDR3 DNA sequence: TGTGCCAGCAGTCAGCAGAGCATGGATACGCAGTATTTT. Translating gives CASSQQSMDTQYF.

This clonotype was seen a handful of times. The chain carries TRBV20-1 and TRBJ1-1; D is unclear. V lost 3 bases and J lost 2, with 19 bases in between. The CDR3 is 16 amino acids. CDR1 and CDR2 (germline): DFQATT, SNEGSKA (reference sequence). For the CDR3, the DNA is TGCAGTGCTAGCGATGTCGGATTGGGGATAAACACTGAAGCTTTCTTT. Translating gives CSASDVGLGINTEAFF.

This clonotype was seen more than once but under ten times. J is TRBJ2-1 and V is TRBV7-2; D is undetermined. The V gene lost 1 base and the J gene lost 9 bases, with 10 bases spanning the gap. Germline V gene sequence: CDR1 SGHTA, CDR2 FQGNSA. The CDR3 is 13 residues long. The CDR3 loop reads CASSLGVLVEQFF. In DNA, the CDR3 is TGTGCCAGCAGCTTAGGGGTCCTGGTTGAGCAGTTCTTC.

This CDR3 reads CASSRASTYEQYF. The CDR3 DNA follows: TGTGCCAGCAGTCGGGCATCCACCTACGAGCAGTACTTC. The rearrangement links TRBV6-1 to TRBJ2-7, with D unresolved. V was clipped by 5 bases and J by 2 bases, with 10 bases between them. The germline V gene encodes CDR1 MNHNS and CDR2 SASEGT. The CDR3 has 13 amino acids.

The chain couples TRBV27 to TRBJ2-7; a weak D match, TRBD2 (5 bases). Germline CDR1 and CDR2: MNHEY and SMNVEV (reference sequence). V lost 2 bases, J lost 5 bases, and 16 bases lay in between. The CDR3 loop spans 15 amino acids. CDR3: CASSLRPSPADEQYF. The CDR3, as DNA: TGTGCCAGCAGTTTAAGGCCTAGCCCGGCTGACGAGCAGTACTTC.